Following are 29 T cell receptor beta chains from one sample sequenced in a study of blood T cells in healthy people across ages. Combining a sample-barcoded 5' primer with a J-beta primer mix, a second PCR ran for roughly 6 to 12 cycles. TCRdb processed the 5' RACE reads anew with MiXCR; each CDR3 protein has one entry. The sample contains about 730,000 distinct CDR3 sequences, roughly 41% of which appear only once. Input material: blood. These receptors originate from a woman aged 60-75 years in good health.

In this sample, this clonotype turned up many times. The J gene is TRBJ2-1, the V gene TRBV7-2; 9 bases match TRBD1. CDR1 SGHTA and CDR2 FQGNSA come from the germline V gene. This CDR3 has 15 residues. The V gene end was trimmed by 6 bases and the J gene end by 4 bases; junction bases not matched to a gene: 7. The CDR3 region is CASRTTGGGYNEQFF. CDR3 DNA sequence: TGTGCCAGCAGAACCACAGGGGGCGGATACAATGAGCAGTTCTTC.

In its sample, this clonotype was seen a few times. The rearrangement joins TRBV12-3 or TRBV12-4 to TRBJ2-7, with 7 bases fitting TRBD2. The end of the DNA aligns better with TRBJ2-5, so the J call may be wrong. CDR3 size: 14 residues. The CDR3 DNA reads TGTGCCAGCAGTTTAGATGTTAGGGAGGGGACCCAGTACTTC. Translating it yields CASSLDVREGTQYF.

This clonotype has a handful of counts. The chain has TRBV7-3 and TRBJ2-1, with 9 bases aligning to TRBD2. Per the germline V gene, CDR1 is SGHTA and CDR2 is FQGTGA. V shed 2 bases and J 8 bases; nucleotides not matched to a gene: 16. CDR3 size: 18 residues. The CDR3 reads CASSLLASRSGRPHEQFF. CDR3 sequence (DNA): TGTGCCAGCAGCTTATTGGCCTCAAGGAGCGGGAGGCCTCATGAGCAGTTCTTC. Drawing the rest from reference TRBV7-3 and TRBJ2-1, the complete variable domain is GAGVSQTPSNKVTEKGKYVELRCDPISGHTALYWYRQSLGQGPEFLIYFQGTGAADDSGLPNDRFFAVRPEGSVSTLKIQRTERGDSAVYLCASSLLASRSGRPHEQFFGPGTRLTVL.

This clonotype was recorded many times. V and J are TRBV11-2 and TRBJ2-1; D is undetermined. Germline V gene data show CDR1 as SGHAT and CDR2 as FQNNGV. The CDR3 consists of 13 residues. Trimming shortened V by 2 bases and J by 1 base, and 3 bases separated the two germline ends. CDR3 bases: TGTGCCAGCAGCTTAAAGTCCTACAATGAGCAGTTCTTC. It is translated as CASSLKSYNEQFF.

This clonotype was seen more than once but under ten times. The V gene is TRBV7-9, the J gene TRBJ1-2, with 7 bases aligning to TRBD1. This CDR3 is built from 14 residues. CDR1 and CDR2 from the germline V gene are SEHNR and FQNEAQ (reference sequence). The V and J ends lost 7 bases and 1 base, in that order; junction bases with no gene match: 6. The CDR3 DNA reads TGTGCCAGCACCAGGACAGGAGTTAACTATGGCTACACCTTC. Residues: CASTRTGVNYGYTF. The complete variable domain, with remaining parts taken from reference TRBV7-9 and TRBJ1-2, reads DTGVSQNPRHKITKRGQNVTFRCDPISEHNRLYWYRQTLGQGPEFLTYFQNEAQLEKSRLLSDRFSAERPKGSFSTLEIQRTEQGDSAMYLCASTRTGVNYGYTFGSGTRLTVV.

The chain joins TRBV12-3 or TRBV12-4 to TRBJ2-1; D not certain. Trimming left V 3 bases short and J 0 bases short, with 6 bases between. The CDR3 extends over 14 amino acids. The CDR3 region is CASSFSTSYNEQFF. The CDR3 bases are TGTGCCAGCAGTTTTTCAACCTCCTACAATGAGCAGTTCTTC.

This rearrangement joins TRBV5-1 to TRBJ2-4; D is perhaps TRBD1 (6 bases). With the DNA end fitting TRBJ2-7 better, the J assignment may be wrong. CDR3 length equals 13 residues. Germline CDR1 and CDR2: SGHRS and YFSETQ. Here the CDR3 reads CANGPTGQYEQYF. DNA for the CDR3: TGCGCCAACGGACCGACAGGCCAATACGAGCAGTACTTC.

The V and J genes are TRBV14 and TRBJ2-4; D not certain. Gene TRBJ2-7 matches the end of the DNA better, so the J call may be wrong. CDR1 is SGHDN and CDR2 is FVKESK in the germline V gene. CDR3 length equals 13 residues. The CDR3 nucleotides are TGTGCCAGCAGCCAAGTCTACATGGGCGAGCAGTACTTC. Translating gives CASSQVYMGEQYF.

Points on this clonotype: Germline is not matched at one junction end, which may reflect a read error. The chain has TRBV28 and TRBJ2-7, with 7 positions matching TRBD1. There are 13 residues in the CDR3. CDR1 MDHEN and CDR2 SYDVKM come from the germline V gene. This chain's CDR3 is CANSGDRDYEQYF. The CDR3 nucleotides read TGTGCCAACAGTGGAGACAGGGACTACGAGCAGTACTTC.

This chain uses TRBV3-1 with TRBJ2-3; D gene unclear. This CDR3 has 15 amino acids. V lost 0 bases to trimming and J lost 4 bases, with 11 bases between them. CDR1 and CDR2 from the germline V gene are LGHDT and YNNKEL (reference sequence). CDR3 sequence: CASSQDFARADTQYF. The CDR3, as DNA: TGTGCCAGCAGCCAAGATTTCGCCCGGGCAGATACGCAGTATTTT.

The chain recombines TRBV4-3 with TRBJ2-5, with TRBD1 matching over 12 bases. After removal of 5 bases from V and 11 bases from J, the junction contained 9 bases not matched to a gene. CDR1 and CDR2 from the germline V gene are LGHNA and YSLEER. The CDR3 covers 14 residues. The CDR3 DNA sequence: TGCGCCAGCAGCTATGGGACAGGGGGCGGTGAGCAGTACTTC. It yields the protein CASSYGTGGGEQYF.

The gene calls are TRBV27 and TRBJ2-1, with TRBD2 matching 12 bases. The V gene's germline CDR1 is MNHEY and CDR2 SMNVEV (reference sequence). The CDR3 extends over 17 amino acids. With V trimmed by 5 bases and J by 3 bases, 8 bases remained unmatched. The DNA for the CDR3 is TGTGCCAGCAGTCCCCGGACTAGCGGGACGCACTACAATGAGCAGTTCTTC. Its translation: CASSPRTSGTHYNEQFF.

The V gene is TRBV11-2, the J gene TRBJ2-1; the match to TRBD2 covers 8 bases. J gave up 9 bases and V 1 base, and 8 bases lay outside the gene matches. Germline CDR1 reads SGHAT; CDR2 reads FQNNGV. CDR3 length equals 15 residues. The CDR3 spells CASSLARRGAGEQFF. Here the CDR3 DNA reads TGTGCCAGCAGCTTAGCCCGGCGGGGGGCGGGTGAGCAGTTCTTC.

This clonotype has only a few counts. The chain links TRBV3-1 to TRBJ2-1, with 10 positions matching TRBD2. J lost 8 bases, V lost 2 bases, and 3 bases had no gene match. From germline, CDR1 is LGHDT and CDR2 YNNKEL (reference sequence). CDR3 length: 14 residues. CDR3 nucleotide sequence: TGTGCCAGCAGCCAAAGCGGGGGGGCGGATGAGCAGTTCTTC. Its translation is CASSQSGGADEQFF.

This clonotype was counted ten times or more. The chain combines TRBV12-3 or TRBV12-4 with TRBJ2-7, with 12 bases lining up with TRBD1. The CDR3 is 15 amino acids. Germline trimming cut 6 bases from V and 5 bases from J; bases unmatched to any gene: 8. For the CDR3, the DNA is TGTGCCAGCAGGAGGAGGGACAGGGGGCTCAACGAGCAGTACTTC. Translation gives CASRRRDRGLNEQYF.

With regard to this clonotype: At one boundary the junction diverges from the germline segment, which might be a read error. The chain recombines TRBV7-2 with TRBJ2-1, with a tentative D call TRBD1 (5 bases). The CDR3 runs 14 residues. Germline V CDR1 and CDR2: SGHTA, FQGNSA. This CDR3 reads CVSSFSGTYNEQFF. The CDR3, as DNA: TGTGTCAGCAGCTTTTCAGGGACCTACAATGAGCAGTTCTTC. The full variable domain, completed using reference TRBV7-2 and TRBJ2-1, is GAGVSQSPSNKVTEKGKDVELRCDPISGHTALYWYRQSLGQGLEFLIYFQGNSAPDKSGLPSDRFSAERTGGSVSTLTIQRTQQEDSAVYLCVSSFSGTYNEQFFGPGTRLTVL.

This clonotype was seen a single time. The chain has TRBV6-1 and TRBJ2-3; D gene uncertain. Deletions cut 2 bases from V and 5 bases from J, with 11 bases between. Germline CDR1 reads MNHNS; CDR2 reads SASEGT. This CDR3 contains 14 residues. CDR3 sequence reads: CASSENPPRDTQYF. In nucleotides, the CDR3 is TGTGCCAGCAGTGAAAACCCCCCGAGAGATACGCAGTATTTT.

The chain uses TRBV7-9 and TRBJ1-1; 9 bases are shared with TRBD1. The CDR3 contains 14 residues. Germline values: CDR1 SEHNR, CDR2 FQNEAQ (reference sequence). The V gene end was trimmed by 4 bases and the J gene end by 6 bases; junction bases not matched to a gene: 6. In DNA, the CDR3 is TGTGCCAGCAGCTCGACAGGGGGGGTACCTGAAGCTTTCTTT. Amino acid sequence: CASSSTGGVPEAFF.

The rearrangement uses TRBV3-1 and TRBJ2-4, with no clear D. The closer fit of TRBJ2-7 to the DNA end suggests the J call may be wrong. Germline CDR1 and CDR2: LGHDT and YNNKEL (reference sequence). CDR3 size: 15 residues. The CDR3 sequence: CASSQGPLGAYEQYF. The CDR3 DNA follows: TGTGCCAGCAGCCAAGGGCCCCTAGGCGCCTACGAGCAGTACTTC.

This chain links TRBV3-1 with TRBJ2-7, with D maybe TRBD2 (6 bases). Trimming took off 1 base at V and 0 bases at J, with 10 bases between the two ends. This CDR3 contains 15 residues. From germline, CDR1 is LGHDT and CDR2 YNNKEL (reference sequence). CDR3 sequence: CASSQVGRYSYEQYF. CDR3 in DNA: TGTGCCAGCAGCCAAGTTGGGAGGTACTCCTACGAGCAGTACTTC.

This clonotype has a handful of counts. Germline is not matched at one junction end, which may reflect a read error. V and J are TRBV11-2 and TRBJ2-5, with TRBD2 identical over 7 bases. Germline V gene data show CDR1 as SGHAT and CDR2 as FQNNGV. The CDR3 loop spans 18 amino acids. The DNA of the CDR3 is TGTGTCAGCAGCTATGGGCGGGGAGCGGGGCGGGGTTGGGAGACCCAGTACTTC. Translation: CVSSYGRGAGRGWETQYF.

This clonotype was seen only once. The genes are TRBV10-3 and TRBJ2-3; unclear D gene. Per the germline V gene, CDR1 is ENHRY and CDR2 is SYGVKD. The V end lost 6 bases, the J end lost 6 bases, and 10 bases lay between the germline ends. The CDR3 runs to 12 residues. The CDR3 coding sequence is TGTGCCATCAGCACATCCTCGGATACGCAGTATTTT. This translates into CAISTSSDTQYF.

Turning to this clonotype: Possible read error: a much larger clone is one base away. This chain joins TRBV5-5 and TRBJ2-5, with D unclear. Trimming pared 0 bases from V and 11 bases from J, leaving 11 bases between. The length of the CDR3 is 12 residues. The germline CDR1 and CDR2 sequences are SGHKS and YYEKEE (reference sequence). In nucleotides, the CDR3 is TGTGCCAGCAGCTTGGTAAACAATGAGCAGTACTTC. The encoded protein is CASSLVNNEQYF.

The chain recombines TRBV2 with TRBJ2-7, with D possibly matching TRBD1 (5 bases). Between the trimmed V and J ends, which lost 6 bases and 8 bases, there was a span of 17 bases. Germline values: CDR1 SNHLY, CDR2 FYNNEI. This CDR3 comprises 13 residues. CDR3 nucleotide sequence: TGTGCCAGCAGCGTAGGGGCCTTCGACAAGCAGTACTTC. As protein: CASSVGAFDKQYF.

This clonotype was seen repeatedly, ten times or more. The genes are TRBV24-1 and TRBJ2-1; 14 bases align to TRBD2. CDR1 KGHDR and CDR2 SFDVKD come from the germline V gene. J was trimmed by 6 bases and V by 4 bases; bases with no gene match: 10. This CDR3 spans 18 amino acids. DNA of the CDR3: TGTGCCACCAGTGACCAATCCCTGACTAGCGGGAGGGCCAATGAGCAGTTCTTC. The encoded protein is CATSDQSLTSGRANEQFF.

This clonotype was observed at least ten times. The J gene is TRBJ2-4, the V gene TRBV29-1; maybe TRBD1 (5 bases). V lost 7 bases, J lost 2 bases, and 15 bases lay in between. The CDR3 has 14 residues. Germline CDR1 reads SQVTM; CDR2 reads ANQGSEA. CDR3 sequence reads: CSARTPWSKNIQYF. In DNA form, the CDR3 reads TGCAGCGCAAGGACACCCTGGTCCAAAAACATTCAGTACTTC.

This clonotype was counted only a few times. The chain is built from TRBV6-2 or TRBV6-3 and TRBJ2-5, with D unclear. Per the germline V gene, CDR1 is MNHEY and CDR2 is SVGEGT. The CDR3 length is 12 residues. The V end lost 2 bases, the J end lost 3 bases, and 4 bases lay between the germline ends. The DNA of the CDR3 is TGTGCCAGCAGTTACACAGAAGAGACCCAGTACTTC. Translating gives CASSYTEETQYF.

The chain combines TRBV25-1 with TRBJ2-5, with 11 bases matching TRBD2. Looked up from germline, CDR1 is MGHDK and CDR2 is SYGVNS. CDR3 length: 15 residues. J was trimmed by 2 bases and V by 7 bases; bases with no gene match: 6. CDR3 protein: CASILTSGGQETQYF. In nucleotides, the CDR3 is TGTGCCAGCATCCTCACTAGCGGGGGACAAGAGACCCAGTACTTC.

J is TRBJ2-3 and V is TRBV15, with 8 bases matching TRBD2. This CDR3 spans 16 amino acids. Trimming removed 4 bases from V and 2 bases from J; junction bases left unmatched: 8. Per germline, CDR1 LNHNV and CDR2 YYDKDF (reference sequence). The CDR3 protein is CATSIIAGTITDTQYF. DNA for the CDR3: TGTGCCACCAGCATCATAGCGGGGACGATCACAGATACGCAGTATTTT.